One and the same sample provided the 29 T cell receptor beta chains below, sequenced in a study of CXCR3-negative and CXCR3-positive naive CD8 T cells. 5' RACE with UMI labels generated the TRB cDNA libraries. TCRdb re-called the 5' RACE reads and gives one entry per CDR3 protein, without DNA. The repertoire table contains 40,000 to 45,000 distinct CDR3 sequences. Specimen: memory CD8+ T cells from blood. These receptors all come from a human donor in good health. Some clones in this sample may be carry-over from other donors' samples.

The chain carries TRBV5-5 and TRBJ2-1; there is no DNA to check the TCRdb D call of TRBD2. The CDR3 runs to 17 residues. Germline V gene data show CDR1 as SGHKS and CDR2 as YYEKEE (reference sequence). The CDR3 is CASSLSHNPGLYNEQFF.

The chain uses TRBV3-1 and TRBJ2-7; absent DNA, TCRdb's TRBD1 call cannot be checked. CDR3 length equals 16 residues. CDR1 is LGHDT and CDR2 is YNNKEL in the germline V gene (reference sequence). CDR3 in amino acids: CASSQGTPGLGYEQYF.

CDR3 residues: CASSLAANTDTQYF. The J gene is TRBJ2-3, the V gene TRBV5-1. The CDR3 sequence is 14 residues long. Per germline, CDR1 SGHRS and CDR2 YFSETQ. Variable domain in full (rest from reference TRBV5-1 and TRBJ2-3): KAGVTQTPRYLIKTRGQQVTLSCSPISGHRSVSWYQQTPGQGLQFLFEYFSETQRNKGNFPGRFSGRQFSNSRSEMNVSTLELGDSALYLCASSLAANTDTQYFGPGTRLTVL.

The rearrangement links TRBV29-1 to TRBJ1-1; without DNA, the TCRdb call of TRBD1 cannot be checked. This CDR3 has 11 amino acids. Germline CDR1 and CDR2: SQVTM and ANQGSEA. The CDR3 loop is CSAPQGAEAFF.

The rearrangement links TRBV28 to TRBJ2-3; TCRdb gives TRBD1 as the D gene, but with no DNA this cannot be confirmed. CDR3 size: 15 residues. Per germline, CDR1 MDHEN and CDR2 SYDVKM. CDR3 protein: CASRQWAGSTDTQYF. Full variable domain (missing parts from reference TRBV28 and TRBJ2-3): DVKVTQSSRYLVKRTGEKVFLECVQDMDHENMFWYRQDPGLGLRLIYFSYDVKMKEKGDIPEGYSVSREKKERFSLILESASTNQTSMYLCASRQWAGSTDTQYFGPGTRLTVL.

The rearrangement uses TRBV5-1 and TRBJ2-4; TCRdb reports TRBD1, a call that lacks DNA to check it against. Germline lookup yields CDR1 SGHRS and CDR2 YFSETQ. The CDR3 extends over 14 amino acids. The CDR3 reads CASKVGTALNIQYF.

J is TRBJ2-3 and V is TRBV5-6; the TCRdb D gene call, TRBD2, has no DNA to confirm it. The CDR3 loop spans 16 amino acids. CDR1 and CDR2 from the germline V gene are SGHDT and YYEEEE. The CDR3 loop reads CASSYLAGPRLDTQYF.

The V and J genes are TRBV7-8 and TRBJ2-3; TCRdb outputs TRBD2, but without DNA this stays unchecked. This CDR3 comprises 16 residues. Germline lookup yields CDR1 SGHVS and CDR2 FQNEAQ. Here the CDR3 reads CASSLMAGGPTDTQYF.

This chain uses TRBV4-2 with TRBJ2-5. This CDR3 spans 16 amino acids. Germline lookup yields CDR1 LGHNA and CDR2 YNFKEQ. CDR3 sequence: CASSQDRLGVQETQYF.

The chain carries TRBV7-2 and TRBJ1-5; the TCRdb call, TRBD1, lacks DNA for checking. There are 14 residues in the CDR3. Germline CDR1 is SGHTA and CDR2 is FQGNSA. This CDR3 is CASSLEQGIQPQHF.

The CDR3 spells CASSQDLGGVNEQYF. The J gene is TRBJ2-7, the V gene TRBV4-3; with no DNA, the TCRdb D assignment of TRBD1 cannot be verified. The CDR3 length is 15 residues. Germline V gene data show CDR1 as LGHNA and CDR2 as YSLEER.

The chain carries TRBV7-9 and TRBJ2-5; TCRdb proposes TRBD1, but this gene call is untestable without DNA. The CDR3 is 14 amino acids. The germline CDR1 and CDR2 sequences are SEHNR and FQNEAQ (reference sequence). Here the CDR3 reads CASSFVGGAETQYF.

This CDR3 is CSVLNTGELFF. J is TRBJ2-2 and V is TRBV29-1. The CDR3 consists of 11 residues. CDR1 and CDR2 from the germline V gene are SQVTM and ANQGSEA.

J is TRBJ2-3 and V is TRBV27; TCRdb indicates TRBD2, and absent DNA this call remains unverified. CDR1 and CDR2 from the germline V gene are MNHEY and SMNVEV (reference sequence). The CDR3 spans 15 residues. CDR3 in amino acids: CASSPGLADTDTQYF.

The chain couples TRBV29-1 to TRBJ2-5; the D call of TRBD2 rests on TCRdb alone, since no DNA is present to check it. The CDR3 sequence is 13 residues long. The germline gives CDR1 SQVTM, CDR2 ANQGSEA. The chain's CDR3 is CSVGSGLAETQYF. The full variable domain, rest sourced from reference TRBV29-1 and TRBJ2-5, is SAVISQKPSRDICQRGTSLTIQCQVDSQVTMMFWYRQQPGQSLTLIATANQGSEATYESGFVIDKFPISRPNLTFSTLTVSNMSPEDSSIYLCSVGSGLAETQYFGPGTRLLVL.

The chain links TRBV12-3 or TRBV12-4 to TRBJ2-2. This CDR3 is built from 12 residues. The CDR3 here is CASSLVSGELFF.

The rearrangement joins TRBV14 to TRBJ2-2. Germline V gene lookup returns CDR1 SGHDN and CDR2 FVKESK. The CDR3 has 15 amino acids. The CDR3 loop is CASSFFTANTGELFF.

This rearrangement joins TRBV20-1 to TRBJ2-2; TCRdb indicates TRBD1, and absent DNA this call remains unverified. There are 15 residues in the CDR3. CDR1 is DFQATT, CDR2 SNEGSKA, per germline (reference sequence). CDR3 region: CSAVRQGANTGELFF.

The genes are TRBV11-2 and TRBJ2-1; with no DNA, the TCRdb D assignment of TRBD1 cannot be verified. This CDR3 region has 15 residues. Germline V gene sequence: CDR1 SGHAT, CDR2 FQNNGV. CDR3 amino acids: CASSPPTDRPNEQFF.

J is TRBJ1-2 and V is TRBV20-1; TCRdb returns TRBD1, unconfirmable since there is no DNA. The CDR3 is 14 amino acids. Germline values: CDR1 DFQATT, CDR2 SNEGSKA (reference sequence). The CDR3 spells CSARDRGHVCGYTF.

The CDR3: CSVGAGGPYNEQFF. This chain joins TRBV29-1 and TRBJ2-1; TCRdb lists TRBD2, though no DNA is available to test this call. This CDR3 region has 14 residues. Germline CDR1 is SQVTM and CDR2 is ANQGSEA.

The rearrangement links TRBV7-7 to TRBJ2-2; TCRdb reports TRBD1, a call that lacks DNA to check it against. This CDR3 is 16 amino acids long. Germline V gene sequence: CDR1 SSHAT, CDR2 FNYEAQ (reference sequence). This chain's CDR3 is CASRPGGQGNTGELFF.

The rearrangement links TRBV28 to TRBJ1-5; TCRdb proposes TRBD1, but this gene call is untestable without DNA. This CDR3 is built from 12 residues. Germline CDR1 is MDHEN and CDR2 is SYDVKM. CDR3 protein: CASTLAGGHSHF.

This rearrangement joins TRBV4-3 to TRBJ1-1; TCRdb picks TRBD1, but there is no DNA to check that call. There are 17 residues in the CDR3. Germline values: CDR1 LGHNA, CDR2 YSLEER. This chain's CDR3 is CASSQEGTGTGDTEAFF.

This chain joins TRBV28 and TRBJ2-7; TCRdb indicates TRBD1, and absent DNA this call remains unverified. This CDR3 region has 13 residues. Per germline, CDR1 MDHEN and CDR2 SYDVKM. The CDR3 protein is CASSRGLSYEQYF.

CDR3 loop: CSAPGLSNTEAFF. The chain uses TRBV29-1 and TRBJ1-1. Germline CDR1 reads SQVTM; CDR2 reads ANQGSEA. There are 13 residues in the CDR3. Full variable domain (remainder filled in from reference TRBV29-1 and TRBJ1-1): SAVISQKPSRDICQRGTSLTIQCQVDSQVTMMFWYRQQPGQSLTLIATANQGSEATYESGFVIDKFPISRPNLTFSTLTVSNMSPEDSSIYLCSAPGLSNTEAFFGQGTRLTVV.

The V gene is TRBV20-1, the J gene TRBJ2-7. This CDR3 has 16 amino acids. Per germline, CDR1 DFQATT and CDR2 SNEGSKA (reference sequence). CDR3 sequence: CSARDSSSGDYYEQYF.

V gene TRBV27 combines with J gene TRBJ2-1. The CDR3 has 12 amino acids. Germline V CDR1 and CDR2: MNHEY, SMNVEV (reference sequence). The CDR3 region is CASRGPGDEQFF.

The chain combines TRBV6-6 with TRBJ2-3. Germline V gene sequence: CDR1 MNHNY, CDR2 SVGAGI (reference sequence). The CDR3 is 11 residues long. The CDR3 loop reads CASSYSNTQYF.